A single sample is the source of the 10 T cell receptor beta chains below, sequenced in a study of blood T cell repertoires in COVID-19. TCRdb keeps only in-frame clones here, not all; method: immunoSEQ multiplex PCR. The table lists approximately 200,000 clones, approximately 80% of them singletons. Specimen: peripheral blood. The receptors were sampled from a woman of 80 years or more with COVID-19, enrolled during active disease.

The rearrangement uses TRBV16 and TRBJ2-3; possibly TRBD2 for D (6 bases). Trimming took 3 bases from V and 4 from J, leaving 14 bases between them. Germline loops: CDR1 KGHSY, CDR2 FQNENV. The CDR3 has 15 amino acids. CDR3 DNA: TGTGCCAGCAGCCAGAGCCGGGGAGGTGCAGATACGCAGTATTTT. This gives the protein CASSQSRGGADTQYF.

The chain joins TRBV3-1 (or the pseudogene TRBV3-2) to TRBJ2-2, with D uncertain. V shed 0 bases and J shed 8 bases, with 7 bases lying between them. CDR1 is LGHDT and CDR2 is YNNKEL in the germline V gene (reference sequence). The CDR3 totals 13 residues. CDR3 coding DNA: TGTGCCAGCAGCCAAGAGTTATCTGGGGAGCTGTTTTTT. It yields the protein CASSQELSGELFF.

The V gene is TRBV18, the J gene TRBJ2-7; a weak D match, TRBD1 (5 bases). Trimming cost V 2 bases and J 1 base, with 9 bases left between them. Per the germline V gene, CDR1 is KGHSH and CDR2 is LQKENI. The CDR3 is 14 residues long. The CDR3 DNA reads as TGTGCCAGCTCACCAGGGGCAGGATCCTACGAGCAGTACTTC. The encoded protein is CASSPGAGSYEQYF.

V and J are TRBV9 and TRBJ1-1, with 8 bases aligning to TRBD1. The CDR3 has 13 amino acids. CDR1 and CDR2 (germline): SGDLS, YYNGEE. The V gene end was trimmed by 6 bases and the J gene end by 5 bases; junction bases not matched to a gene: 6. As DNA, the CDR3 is TGTGCCAGCACCGCACAGGGGGTGACTGAAGCTTTCTTT. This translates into CASTAQGVTEAFF.

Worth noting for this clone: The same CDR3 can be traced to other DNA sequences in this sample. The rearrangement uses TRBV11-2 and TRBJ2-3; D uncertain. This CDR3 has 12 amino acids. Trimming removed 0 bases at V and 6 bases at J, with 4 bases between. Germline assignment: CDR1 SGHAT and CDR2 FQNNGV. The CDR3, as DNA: TGTGCCAGCAGCTTAGATCTCGATACGCAGTATTTT. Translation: CASSLDLDTQYF.

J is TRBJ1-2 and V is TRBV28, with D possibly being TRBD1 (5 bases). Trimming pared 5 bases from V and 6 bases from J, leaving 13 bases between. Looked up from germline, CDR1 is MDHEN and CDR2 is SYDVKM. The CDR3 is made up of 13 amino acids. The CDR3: CASSQWGRDGYTF. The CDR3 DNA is TGTGCCAGCAGTCAATGGGGGAGGGATGGCTACACCTTC.

CDR3: CASSAKGQVLRLFF. As DNA, the CDR3 is TGTGCCAGCAGTGCCAAAGGTCAGGTTTTAAGGCTGTTTTTT. The gene calls are TRBV25-1 and TRBJ1-4; D uncertain. The CDR3 extends over 14 amino acids. Germline CDR1 MGHDK, CDR2 SYGVNS. Trimming pared 4 bases from V and 14 bases from J, leaving 20 bases between.

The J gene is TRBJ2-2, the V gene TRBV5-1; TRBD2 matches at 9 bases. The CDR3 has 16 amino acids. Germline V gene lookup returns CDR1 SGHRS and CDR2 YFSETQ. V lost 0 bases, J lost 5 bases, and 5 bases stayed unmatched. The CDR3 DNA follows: TGCGCCAGCAGCTTGGCACTAGCGGGTAAAACCGGGGAGCTGTTTTTT. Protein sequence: CASSLALAGKTGELFF.

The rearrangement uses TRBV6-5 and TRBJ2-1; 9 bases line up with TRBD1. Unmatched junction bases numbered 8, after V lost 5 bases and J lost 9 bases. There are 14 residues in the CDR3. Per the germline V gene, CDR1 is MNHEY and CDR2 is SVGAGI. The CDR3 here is CASSRRDRVVEQFF. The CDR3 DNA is TGTGCCAGCAGTCGGCGGGACAGGGTCGTTGAGCAGTTCTTC.

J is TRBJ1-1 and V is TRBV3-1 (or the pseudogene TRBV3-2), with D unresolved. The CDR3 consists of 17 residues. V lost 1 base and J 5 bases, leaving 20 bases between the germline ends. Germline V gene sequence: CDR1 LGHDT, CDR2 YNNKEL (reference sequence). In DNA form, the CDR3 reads TGTGCCAGCAGCCAAGGGGTAACGGTAGCTTCGGGTACTGAAGCTTTCTTT. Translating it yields CASSQGVTVASGTEAFF.